The 9 T cell receptor beta chains below come from one sample, sequenced in a study of control samples from healthy donors and cancer patients. Profiling relied on immunoSEQ multiplex PCR, and the TCRdb table lists in-frame clones only, not all of them. The repertoire holds 60,000 to 75,000 clones, with roughly 89% as singletons. The sample was PBMCs. Receptor source: a man aged 60 to 75 with colorectal cancer.

The chain joins TRBV21-1 to TRBJ2-2; the listed D gene, TRBD1, was not tested against the DNA. TRBV21-1 is assigned pseudogene status. This CDR3 is built from 16 residues. The CDR3 nucleotides are TGTGCCAGCAGAGTCAAGGGGAATGAAAGAACCGGGGAGCTGTTTTTT. Its protein is CASRVKGNERTGELFF.

This sequence joins TRBV7-8 and TRBJ1-4; 7 nucleotides agree with TRBD1. Germline V gives CDR1 SGHVS, CDR2 FQNEAQ. The CDR3 spans 15 residues. Trimming took 5 bases from V and 5 from J; bases not matched to a gene: 8. The CDR3 is CASSPRTGINEKLFF. The CDR3 nucleotides are TGTGCCAGCAGCCCCCGGACAGGAATAAATGAAAAACTGTTTTTT.

The rearrangement links TRBV25-1 to TRBJ1-2; D is undetermined. This CDR3 is 14 amino acids long. The germline CDR1 and CDR2 sequences are MGHDK and SYGVNS. Trimming took 8 bases from V and 0 from J, leaving 13 bases between them. This CDR3 reads CASQPSGSNYGYTF. Here the CDR3 DNA reads TGTGCCAGCCAGCCTTCGGGGTCTAACTATGGCTACACCTTC.

This clone was observed a single time. The rearrangement joins TRBV4-1 to TRBJ2-5, with D unresolved. Deletions cut 0 bases from V and 3 bases from J, with 11 bases between. This CDR3 has 15 residues. Per the germline V gene, CDR1 is MGHRA and CDR2 is YSYEKL. The CDR3 reads CASSQDRHNKETQYF. The DNA for the CDR3 is TGCGCCAGCAGCCAAGATCGGCATAACAAAGAGACCCAGTACTTC.

This clone was found a few times. The V call is TRBV5-1, the J call TRBJ1-2; TRBD1 agrees at 9 bases. Germline trimming cut 3 bases from V and 5 bases from J; bases unmatched to any gene: 8. The CDR3 length is 15 residues. Germline values: CDR1 SGHRS, CDR2 YFSETQ. CDR3 residues: CASSSTGTGSYGYTF. CDR3 DNA: TGCGCCAGCAGCTCGACCGGGACAGGGTCGTATGGCTACACCTTC.

The chain recombines TRBV11-1 with TRBJ1-2; a possible D gene is TRBD1 (5 bases). V was clipped by 2 bases and J by 1 base, with 11 bases between them. Germline V gives CDR1 SGHAT, CDR2 FQDESV (reference sequence). CDR3 length: 15 amino acids. CDR3 DNA: TGTGCCAGCAGCTTAACTAGGGACGGTAACTATGGCTACACCTTC. Its translation is CASSLTRDGNYGYTF.

This chain connects TRBV5-1 to TRBJ2-1, with D possibly being TRBD1 or TRBD2 (5 bases each). CDR3 size: 14 residues. Trimming shortened V by 1 base and J by 8 bases, and 13 bases separated the two germline ends. Germline assignment: CDR1 SGHRS and CDR2 YFSETQ. CDR3 coding DNA: TGCGCCAGCAGCTTGTTGGGACCCCTACATGAGCAGTTCTTC. Translated, it gives CASSLLGPLHEQFF. The variable domain in full, with the rest retrieved from reference TRBV5-1 and TRBJ2-1, is KAGVTQTPRYLIKTRGQQVTLSCSPISGHRSVSWYQQTPGQGLQFLFEYFSETQRNKGNFPGRFSGRQFSNSRSEMNVSTLELGDSALYLCASSLLGPLHEQFFGPGTRLTVL.

V gene TRBV4-3 combines with J gene TRBJ1-1; no firm D call. V was pared by 4 bases and J by 0 bases, with 6 bases between. The CDR3 extends over 13 amino acids. CDR1 LGHNA and CDR2 YSLEER come from the germline V gene. The CDR3 region has the DNA TGCGCCAGCAGCCGGAACATGAACACTGAAGCTTTCTTT. Protein: CASSRNMNTEAFF.

The chain has TRBV6-5 and TRBJ1-4; D may be TRBD1 (5 bases). Germline values: CDR1 MNHEY, CDR2 SVGAGI. Trimming stripped 6 bases from V and 0 bases from J, with 8 bases between. The CDR3 loop spans 14 amino acids. The CDR3, as DNA: TGTGCCAGCAGCTCAGGGTCAACTAATGAAAAACTGTTTTTT. It specifies CASSSGSTNEKLFF.